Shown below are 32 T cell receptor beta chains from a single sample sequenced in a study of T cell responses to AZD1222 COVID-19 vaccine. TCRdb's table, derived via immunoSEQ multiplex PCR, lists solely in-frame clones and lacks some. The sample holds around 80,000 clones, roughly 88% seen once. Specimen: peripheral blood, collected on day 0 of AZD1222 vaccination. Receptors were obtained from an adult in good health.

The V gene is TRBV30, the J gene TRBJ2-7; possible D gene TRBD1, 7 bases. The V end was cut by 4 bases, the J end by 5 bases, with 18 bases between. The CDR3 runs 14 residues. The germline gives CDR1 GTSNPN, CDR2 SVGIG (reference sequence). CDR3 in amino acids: CAWMEGQWLHEQYF. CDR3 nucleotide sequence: TGTGCCTGGATGGAGGGACAGTGGCTTCACGAGCAGTACTTC.

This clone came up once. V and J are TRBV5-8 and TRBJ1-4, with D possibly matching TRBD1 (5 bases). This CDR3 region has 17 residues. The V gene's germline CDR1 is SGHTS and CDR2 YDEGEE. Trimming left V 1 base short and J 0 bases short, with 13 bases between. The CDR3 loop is CASSLHRGRATNEKLFF. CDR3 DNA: TGTGCCAGCAGCTTGCACCGGGGCCGGGCAACTAATGAAAAACTGTTTTTT. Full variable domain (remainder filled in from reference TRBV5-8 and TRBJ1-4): EAGVTQSPTHLIKTRGQQATLRCSPISGHTSVYWYQQALGLGLQFLLWYDEGEERNRGNFPPRFSGRQFPNYSSELNVNALELEDSALYLCASSLHRGRATNEKLFFGSGTQLSVL.

DNA for the CDR3: TGTGCCAGCAGCAAACAGGGCGGCACTGAAGCTTTCTTT. This encodes CASSKQGGTEAFF. V usage is TRBV11-2 and J usage is TRBJ1-1; weak D call: TRBD1 (6 bases). Looked up from germline, CDR1 is SGHAT and CDR2 is FQNNGV. This CDR3 has 13 residues. Trimming removed 5 bases from V and 4 bases from J, with 11 bases in between.

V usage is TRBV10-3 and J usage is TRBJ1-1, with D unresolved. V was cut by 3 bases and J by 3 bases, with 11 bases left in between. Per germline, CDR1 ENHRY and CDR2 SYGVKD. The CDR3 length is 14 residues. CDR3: CAISEKGPYTEAFF. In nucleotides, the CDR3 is TGTGCCATCAGTGAAAAGGGTCCGTACACTGAAGCTTTCTTT.

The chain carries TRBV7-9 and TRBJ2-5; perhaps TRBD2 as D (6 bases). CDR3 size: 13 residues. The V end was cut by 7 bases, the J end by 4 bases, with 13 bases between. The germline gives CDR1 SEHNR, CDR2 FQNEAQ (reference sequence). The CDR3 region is CASKTHGGETQYF. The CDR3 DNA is TGTGCCAGCAAGACCCACGGGGGAGAGACCCAGTACTTC.

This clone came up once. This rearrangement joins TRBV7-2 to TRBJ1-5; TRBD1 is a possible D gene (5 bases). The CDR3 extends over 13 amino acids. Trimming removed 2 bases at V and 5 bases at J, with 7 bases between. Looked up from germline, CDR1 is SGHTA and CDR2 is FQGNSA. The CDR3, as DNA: TGTGCCAGCAGCTTAATGGGGGATCAGCCCCAGCATTTT. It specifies CASSLMGDQPQHF.

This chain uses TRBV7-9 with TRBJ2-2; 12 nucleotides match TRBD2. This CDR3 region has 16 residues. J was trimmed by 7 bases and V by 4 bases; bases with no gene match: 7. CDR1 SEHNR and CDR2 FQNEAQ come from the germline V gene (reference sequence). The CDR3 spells CASSYRLAGVVGELFF. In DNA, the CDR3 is TGTGCCAGCAGCTATCGACTAGCGGGAGTTGTCGGGGAGCTGTTTTTT.

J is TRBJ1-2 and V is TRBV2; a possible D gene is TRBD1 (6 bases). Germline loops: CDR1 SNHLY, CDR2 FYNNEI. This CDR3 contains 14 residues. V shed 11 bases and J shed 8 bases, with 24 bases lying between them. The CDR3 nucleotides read TGTGCCGGGACAACTAATAGGGAGGTATCGGGCTACACCTTC. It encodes CAGTTNREVSGYTF.

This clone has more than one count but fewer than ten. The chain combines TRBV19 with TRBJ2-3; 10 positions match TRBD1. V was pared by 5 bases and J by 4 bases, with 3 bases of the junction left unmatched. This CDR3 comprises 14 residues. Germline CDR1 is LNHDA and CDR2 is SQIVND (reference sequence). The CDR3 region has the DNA TGTGCCAGTAGTGACAGGGGGCGCTCAGATACGCAGTATTTT. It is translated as CASSDRGRSDTQYF.

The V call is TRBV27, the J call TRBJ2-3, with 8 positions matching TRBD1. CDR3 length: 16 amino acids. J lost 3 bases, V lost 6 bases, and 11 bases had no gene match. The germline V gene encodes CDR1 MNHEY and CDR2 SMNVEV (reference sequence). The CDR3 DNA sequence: TGTGCCAGCAGCGCCGCAGGGGGCTTTGGGACAGATACGCAGTATTTT. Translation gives CASSAAGGFGTDTQYF.

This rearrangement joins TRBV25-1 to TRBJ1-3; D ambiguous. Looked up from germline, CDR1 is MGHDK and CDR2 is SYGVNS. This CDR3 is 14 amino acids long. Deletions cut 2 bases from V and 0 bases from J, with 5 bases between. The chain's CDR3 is CASSERFSGNTIYF. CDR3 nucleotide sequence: TGTGCCAGCAGTGAACGGTTCTCTGGAAACACCATATATTTT.

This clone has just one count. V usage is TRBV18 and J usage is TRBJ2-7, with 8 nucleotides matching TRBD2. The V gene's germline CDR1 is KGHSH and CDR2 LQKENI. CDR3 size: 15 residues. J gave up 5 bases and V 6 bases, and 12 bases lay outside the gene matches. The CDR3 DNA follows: TGTGCCAGCTCGCTAGCCCCGGGAGGGAGCGACGAGCAGTACTTC. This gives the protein CASSLAPGGSDEQYF.

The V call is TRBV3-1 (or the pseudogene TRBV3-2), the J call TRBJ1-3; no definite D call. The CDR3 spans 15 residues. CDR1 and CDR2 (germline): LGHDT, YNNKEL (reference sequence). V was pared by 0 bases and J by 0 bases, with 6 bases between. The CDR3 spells CASSQEYTSGNTIYF. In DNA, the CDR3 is TGTGCCAGCAGCCAAGAATACACCTCTGGAAACACCATATATTTT.

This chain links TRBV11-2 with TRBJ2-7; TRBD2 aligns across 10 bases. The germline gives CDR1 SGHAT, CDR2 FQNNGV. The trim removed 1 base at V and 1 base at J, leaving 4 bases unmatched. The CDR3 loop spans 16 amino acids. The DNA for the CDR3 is TGTGCCAGCAGCTTAGGTGGTAGCGGGGGGTCCTACGAGCAGTACGTC. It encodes CASSLGGSGGSYEQYV.

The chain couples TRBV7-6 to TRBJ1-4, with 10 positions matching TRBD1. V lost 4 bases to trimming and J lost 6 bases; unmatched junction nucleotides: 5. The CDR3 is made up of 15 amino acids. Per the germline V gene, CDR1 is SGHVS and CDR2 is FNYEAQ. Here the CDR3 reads CASSSQGTGDEKLFF. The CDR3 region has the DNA TGTGCCAGCAGCTCTCAGGGGACAGGGGATGAAAAACTGTTTTTT.

Here the CDR3 DNA reads TGTGCCACCCAGGAGGGGGTTGCCGGAAAACTGTTTTTT. As protein: CATQEGVAGKLFF. This sequence joins TRBV19 and TRBJ1-4, with a tentative D call TRBD1 (6 bases). V was trimmed by 10 bases and J by 10 bases, leaving 19 bases between them. CDR3 size: 13 residues. The germline CDR1 and CDR2 sequences are LNHDA and SQIVND (reference sequence).

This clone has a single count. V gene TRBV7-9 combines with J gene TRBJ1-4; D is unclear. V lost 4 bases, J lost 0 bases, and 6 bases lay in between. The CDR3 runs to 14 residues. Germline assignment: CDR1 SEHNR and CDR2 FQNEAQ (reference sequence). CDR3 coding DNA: TGTGCCAGCAGCTCGTTGGCAACTAATGAAAAACTGTTTTTT. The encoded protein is CASSSLATNEKLFF.

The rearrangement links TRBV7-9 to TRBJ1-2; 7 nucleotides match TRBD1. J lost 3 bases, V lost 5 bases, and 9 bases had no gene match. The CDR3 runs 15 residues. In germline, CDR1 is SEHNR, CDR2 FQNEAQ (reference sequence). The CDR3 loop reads CASSRTETGDYGYTF. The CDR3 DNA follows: TGTGCCAGCAGCCGGACCGAAACAGGGGACTATGGCTACACCTTC.

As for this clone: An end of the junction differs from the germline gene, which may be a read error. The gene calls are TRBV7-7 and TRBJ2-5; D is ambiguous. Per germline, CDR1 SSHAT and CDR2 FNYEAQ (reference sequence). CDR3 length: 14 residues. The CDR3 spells CASSLGPTEETQYF. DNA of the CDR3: TGTGCTAGCAGCTTAGGTCCAACGGAAGAGACCCAGTACTTC.

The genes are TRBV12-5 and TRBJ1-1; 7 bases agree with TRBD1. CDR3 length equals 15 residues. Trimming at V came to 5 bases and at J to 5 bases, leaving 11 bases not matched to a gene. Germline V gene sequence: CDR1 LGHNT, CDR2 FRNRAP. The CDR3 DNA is TGTGCTAGTGGTCCCACGGCACAGGGGCGGACTGAAGCTTTCTTT. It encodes CASGPTAQGRTEAFF.

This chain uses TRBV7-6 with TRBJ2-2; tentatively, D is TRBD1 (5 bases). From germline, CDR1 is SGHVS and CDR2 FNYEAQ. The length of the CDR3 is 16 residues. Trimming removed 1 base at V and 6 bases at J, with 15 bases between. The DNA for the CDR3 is TGTGCCAGCAGCTTAGGGCAGGGAAGTTTCCCCGGGGAGCTGTTTTTT. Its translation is CASSLGQGSFPGELFF.

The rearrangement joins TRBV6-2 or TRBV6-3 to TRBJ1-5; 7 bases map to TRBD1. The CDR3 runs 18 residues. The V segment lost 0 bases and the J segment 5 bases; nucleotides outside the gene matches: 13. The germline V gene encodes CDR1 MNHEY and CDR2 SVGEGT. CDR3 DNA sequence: TGTGCCAGCAGTTACTCGGGCTTCCCCGACAGGGTGGATCAGCCCCAGCATTTT. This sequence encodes CASSYSGFPDRVDQPQHF.

In nucleotides, the CDR3 is TGCAGCGCCCGGACAGGGGCCGTGACCCAGTACTTC. This sequence encodes CSARTGAVTQYF. This chain connects TRBV29-1 to TRBJ2-5; 9 nucleotides agree with TRBD1. Germline CDR1 SQVTM, CDR2 ANQGSEA. CDR3 length equals 12 residues. V dropped 7 bases and J dropped 7; count of bases not matched to a gene: 7.

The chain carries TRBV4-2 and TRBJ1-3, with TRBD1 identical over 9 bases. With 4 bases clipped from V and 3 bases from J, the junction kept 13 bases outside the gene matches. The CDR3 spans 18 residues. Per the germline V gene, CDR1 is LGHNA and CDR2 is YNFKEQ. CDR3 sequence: CASSRRPRTGVVGNTIYF. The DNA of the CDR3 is TGTGCCAGCAGCCGCAGACCCCGGACAGGGGTAGTTGGAAACACCATATATTTT.

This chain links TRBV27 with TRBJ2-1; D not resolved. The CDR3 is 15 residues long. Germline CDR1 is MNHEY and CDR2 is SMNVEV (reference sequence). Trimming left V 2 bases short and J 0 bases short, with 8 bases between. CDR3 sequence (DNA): TGTGCCAGCAGTTTACGGTCGAGCTCCTACAATGAGCAGTTCTTC. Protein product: CASSLRSSSYNEQFF.

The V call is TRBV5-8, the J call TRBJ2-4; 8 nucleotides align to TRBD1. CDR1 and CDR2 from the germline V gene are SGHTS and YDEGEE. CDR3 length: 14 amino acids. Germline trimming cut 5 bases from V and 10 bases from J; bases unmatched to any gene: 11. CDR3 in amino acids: CASRLRAGGEIQYF. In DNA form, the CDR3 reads TGTGCCAGCAGACTTAGGGCAGGGGGCGAAATTCAGTACTTC.

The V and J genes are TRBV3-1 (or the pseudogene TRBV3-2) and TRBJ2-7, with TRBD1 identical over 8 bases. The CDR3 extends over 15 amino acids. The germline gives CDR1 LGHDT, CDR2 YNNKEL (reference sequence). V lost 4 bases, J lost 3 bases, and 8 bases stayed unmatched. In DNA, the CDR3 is TGTGCCAGCAGCCCGTGGACAGGGATTGACTACGAGCAGTACTTC. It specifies CASSPWTGIDYEQYF.

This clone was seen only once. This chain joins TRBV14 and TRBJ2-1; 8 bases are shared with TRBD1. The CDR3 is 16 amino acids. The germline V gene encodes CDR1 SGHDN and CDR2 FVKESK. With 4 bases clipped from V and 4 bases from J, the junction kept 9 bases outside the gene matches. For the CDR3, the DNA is TGTGCCAGCAGCCTCAGACAGGGGCCCTTGTACAATGAGCAGTTCTTC. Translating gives CASSLRQGPLYNEQFF.

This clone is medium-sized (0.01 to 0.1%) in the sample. In DNA, the CDR3 is TGTGCCAGCAGCCAAGATCCGGAATACGAGCAGTACTTC. Protein product: CASSQDPEYEQYF. The chain couples TRBV14 to TRBJ2-7; D not resolved. Trimming stripped 0 bases from V and 4 bases from J, with 7 bases between. Looked up from germline, CDR1 is SGHDN and CDR2 is FVKESK. The CDR3 is 13 residues long.

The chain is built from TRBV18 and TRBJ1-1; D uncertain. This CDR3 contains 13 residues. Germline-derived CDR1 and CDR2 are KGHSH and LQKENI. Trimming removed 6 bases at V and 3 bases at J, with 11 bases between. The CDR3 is CASSPSADTEAFF. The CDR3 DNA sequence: TGTGCCAGCTCCCCTAGTGCAGACACTGAAGCTTTCTTT.

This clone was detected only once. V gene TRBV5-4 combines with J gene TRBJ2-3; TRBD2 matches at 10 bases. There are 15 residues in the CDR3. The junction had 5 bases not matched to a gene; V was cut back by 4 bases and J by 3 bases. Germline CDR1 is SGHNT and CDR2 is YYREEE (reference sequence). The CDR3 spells CASSPVTSGTDTQYF. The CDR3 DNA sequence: TGTGCCAGCAGCCCAGTGACTAGCGGGACAGATACGCAGTATTTT.

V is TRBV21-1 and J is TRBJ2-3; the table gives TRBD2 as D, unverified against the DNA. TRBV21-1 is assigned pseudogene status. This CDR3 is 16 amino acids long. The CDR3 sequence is CASSKLAGGPPDTQYF. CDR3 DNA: TGTGCCAGCAGCAAACTAGCGGGAGGGCCCCCAGATACGCAGTATTTT.